This TCR beta chain was observed in a study of OX40 agonist ivuxolimab in advanced cancers. Study-wide context: Partial responses were achieved by three patients: one hepatocellular carcinoma, two cutaneous melanoma.

This clone appeared a few times. As yet, its antigen is unknown. Its ends do not fully match the called genes, so a read error is possible. The CDR3 extends over 13 amino acids. CDR1 is SSHAT, CDR2 FNYEAQ, per germline (reference sequence). Blood specimens came from baseline, cycle 4 day 1, and cycle 7 day 1. TCRdb's copy holds only in-frame clones and misses some; the assay was immunoSEQ multiplex PCR. Of about 18,000 clones detected, about 84% appear once; the ten largest clones hold under 15%. Study conclusions and caveats: Clonal expansion among partial responders at 0.1-3.0 mg/kg ranked near the lowest.

This specimen consisted of CD4+ or CD8+ T cells sorted from blood, obtained in a trial of the OX40 agonist ivuxolimab. This TCR derives from an adult with an advanced solid tumor such as melanoma, head and neck, liver or kidney cancer. The V gene is TRBV7-7, the J gene TRBJ2-7; possibly TRBD1 for D (5 bases). The CDR3 sequence is CASSPTRVGQQYF. The CDR3 DNA reads as TGTGCTAGCAGCCCGACCAGGGTAGGCCAGCAGTACTTC. The full variable domain, rest sourced from reference TRBV7-7 and TRBJ2-7, is GAGVSQSPRYKVTKRGQDVTLRCDPISSHATLYWYQQALGQGPEFLTYFNYEAQPDKSGLPSDRFSAERPEGSISTLTIQRTEQRDSAMYRCASSPTRVGQQYFGPGTRLTVT.